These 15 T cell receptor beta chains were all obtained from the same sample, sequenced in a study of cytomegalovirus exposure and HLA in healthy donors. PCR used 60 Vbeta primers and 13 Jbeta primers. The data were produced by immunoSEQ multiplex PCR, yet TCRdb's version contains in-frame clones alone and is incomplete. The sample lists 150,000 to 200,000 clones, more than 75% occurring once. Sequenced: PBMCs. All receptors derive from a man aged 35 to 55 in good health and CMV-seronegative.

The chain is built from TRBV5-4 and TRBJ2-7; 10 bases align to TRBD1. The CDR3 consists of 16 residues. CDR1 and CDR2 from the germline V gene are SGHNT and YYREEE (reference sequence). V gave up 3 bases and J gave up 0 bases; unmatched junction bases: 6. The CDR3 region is CASSSPGTGASYEQYF. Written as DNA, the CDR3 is TGTGCCAGCAGCTCCCCCGGGACAGGGGCCTCCTACGAGCAGTACTTC.

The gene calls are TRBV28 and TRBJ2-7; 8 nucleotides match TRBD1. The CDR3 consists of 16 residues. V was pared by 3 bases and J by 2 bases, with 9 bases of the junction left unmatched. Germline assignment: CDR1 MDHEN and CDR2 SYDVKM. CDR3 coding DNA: TGTGCCAGCAGTTTCCTTGGACAGGGAACGACCTACGAGCAGTACTTC. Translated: CASSFLGQGTTYEQYF.

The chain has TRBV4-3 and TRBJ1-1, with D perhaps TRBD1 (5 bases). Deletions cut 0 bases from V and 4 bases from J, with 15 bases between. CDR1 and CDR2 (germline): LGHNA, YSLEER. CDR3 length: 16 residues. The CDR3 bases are TGCGCCAGCAGCCAAGATGCTACCGGGGGGGGCACTGAAGCTTTCTTT. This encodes CASSQDATGGGTEAFF.

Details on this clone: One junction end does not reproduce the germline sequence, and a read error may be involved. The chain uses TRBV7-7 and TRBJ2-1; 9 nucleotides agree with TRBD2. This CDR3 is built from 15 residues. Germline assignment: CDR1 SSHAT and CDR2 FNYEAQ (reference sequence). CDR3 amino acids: CASSLAGAGYNEQFF. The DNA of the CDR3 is TGTGCTAGCAGCTTAGCGGGGGCAGGGTACAATGAGCAGTTCTTC.

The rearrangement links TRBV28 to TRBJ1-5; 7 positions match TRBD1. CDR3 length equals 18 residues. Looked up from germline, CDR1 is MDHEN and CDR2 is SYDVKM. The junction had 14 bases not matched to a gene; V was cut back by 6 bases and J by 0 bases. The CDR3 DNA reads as TGTGCCAGCAGAACATCCGCTGGGACAGAGTTTAGCAATCAGCCCCAGCATTTT. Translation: CASRTSAGTEFSNQPQHF.

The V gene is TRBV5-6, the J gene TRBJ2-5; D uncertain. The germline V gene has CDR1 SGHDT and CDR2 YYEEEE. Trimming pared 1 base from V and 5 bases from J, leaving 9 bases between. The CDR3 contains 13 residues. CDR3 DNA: TGTGCCAGCAGCTTGATGTACCGGGAGACCCAGTACTTC. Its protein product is CASSLMYRETQYF.

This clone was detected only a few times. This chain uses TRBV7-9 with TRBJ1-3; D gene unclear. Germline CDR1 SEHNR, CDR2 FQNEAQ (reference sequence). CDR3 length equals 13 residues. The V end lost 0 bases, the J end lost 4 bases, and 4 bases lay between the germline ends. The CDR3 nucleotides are TGTGCCAGCAGCTTAGCGCTAGGAAACACCATATATTTT. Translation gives CASSLALGNTIYF.

CDR3 region: CASSLLTGSEAFF. In nucleotides, the CDR3 is TGTGCCAGCAGCCTACTGACAGGGTCTGAAGCTTTCTTT. V usage is TRBV5-5 and J usage is TRBJ1-1, with TRBD1 identical over 7 bases. Losses at the gene ends were 4 bases for V and 6 bases for J; bases not matched to a gene: 6. Germline values: CDR1 SGHKS, CDR2 YYEKEE (reference sequence). This CDR3 is built from 13 residues.

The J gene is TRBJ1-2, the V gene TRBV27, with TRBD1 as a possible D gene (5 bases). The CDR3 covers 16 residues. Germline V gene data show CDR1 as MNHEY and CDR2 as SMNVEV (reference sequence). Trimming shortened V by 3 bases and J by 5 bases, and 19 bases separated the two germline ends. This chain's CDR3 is CASSLAPEGVRYGYTF. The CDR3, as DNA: TGTGCCAGCAGTTTGGCCCCCGAAGGGGTAAGATATGGCTACACCTTC.

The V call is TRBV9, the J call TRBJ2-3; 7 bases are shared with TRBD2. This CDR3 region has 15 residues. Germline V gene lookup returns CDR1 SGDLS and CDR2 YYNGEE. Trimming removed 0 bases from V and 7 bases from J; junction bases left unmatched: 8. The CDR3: CASSVVETSFHTQYF. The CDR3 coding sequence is TGTGCCAGCAGCGTAGTTGAGACTAGCTTTCATACGCAGTATTTT.

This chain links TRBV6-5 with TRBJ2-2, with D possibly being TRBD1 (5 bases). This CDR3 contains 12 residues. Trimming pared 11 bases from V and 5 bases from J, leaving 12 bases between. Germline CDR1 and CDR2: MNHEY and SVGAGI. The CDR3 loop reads CAGAGQTGELFF. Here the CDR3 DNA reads TGTGCCGGGGCCGGTCAGACCGGGGAGCTGTTTTTT.

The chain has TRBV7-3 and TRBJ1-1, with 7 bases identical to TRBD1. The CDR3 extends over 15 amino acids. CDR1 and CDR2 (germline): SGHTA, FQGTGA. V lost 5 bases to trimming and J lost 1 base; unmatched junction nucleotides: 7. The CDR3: CASSARQGPNTEAFF. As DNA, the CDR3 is TGTGCCAGCAGCGCCCGACAGGGTCCGAACACTGAAGCTTTCTTT.

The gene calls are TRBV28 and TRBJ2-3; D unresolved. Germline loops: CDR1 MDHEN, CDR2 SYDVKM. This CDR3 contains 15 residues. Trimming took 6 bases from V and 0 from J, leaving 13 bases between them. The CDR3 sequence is CASSALVSSTDTQYF. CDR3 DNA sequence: TGTGCCAGCAGCGCTTTAGTATCTAGCACAGATACGCAGTATTTT.

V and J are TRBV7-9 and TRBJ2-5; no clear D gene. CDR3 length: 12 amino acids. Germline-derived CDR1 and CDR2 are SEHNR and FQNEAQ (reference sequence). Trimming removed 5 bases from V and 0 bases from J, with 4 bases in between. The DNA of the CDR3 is TGTGCCAGCAGCCCGTACCAAGAGACCCAGTACTTC. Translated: CASSPYQETQYF.

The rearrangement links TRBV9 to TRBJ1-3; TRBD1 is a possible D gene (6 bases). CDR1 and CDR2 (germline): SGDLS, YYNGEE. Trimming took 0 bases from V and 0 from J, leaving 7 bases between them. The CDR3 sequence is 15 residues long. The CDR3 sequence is CASSVEQGSGNTIYF. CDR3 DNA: TGTGCCAGCAGCGTAGAACAGGGCTCTGGAAACACCATATATTTT.